Listed here are 21 T cell receptor beta chains from one sample, sequenced in a study of monozygotic twins with cystic fibrosis. Some clones are missing from TCRdb's copy, which holds only in-frame ones; the method was immunoSEQ multiplex PCR. This repertoire shows about 32,000 clones, roughly 90% found once; its top ten account for roughly 0.89%. Sample: blood. These receptors came from a girl under 10 years old with cystic fibrosis.

This chain joins TRBV4-3 and TRBJ1-5, with D perhaps TRBD1 (5 bases). The length of the CDR3 is 15 residues. Trimming took off 0 bases at V and 5 bases at J, with 11 bases between the two ends. The germline gives CDR1 LGHNA, CDR2 YSLEER. In DNA, the CDR3 is TGCGCCAGCAGCCAAGATGGGGCAGGGTATCAGCCCCAGCATTTT. This sequence encodes CASSQDGAGYQPQHF.

The chain has TRBV11-2 and TRBJ2-5, with 8 bases identical to TRBD1. The CDR3 contains 17 residues. Unmatched junction bases numbered 12, after V lost 1 base and J lost 5 bases. Germline V gene sequence: CDR1 SGHAT, CDR2 FQNNGV. CDR3 sequence reads: CASSLGWGQARMETQYF. In nucleotides, the CDR3 is TGTGCCAGCAGCTTAGGTTGGGGACAGGCGAGGATGGAGACCCAGTACTTC.

The rearrangement links TRBV7-2 to TRBJ1-2; perhaps TRBD1 as D (6 bases). Trimming cost V 5 bases and J 8 bases, with 15 bases left between them. This CDR3 comprises 13 residues. CDR1 SGHTA and CDR2 FQGNSA come from the germline V gene. In DNA form, the CDR3 reads TGTGCCAGCAGCGCTCAGGGGTTGGGAGGCTACACCTTC. It codes for CASSAQGLGGYTF.

The J gene is TRBJ2-5, the V gene TRBV5-6, with 7 bases aligning to TRBD1. The ends lost 5 bases at V and 5 bases at J; junction bases unmatched: 15. Germline V gene sequence: CDR1 SGHDT, CDR2 YYEEEE. The CDR3 loop spans 16 amino acids. The CDR3 DNA reads as TGTGCCAGCAGTTTGAACCAGAGGGGGCTGGTTGAGACCCAGTACTTC. Protein sequence: CASSLNQRGLVETQYF.

The V gene is TRBV5-6, the J gene TRBJ2-1; 13 bases align to TRBD2. The ends lost 1 base at V and 4 bases at J; junction bases unmatched: 5. CDR3 length equals 17 residues. The germline gives CDR1 SGHDT, CDR2 YYEEEE. CDR3 sequence (DNA): TGTGCCAGCAGCTTGCGACTAGCGGGAGGACGTTACAATGAGCAGTTCTTC. Translating gives CASSLRLAGGRYNEQFF.

DNA for the CDR3: TGTGCCAGCAGTTTAGGCACCCATGATCAGCCCCAGCATTTT. It is translated as CASSLGTHDQPQHF. The chain employs TRBV28 and TRBJ1-5; no clear D. Germline CDR1 reads MDHEN; CDR2 reads SYDVKM. V lost 2 bases, J lost 5 bases, and 10 bases lay in between. The CDR3 is made up of 14 amino acids.

The rearrangement uses TRBV29-1 and TRBJ1-1; D not resolved. CDR1 is SQVTM, CDR2 ANQGSEA, per germline. The CDR3 is 10 amino acids. The V end was cut by 7 bases, the J end by 3 bases, with 6 bases between. Here the CDR3 reads CSGRDTEAFF. CDR3 DNA sequence: TGCAGCGGACGTGACACTGAAGCTTTCTTT.

The chain recombines TRBV5-1 with TRBJ1-2, with 9 bases fitting TRBD1. The CDR3 length is 13 residues. Trimming cost V 4 bases and J 8 bases; bases outside gene matches: 6. Germline loops: CDR1 SGHRS, CDR2 YFSETQ. This chain's CDR3 is CASSPWTGDGYTF. The CDR3 DNA is TGCGCCAGCAGCCCCTGGACAGGGGACGGCTACACCTTC.

This chain links TRBV7-9 with TRBJ1-2; possibly TRBD1 for D (6 bases). This CDR3 contains 13 residues. Trimming removed 5 bases at V and 9 bases at J, with 16 bases between. Per the germline V gene, CDR1 is SEHNR and CDR2 is FQNEAQ (reference sequence). CDR3 sequence (DNA): TGTGCCAGCAGCCTGGGTTGGGGGGCTCGCTACACCTTC. Translation: CASSLGWGARYTF.

V usage is TRBV7-9 and J usage is TRBJ2-7, with 8 bases matching TRBD1. The CDR3 loop spans 16 amino acids. Germline CDR1 reads SEHNR; CDR2 reads FQNEAQ (reference sequence). Germline trimming cut 5 bases from V and 1 base from J; bases unmatched to any gene: 10. The CDR3 loop is CASSPELGQASYEQYF. The CDR3 DNA sequence: TGTGCCAGCAGCCCAGAGTTGGGACAGGCGTCCTACGAGCAGTACTTC.

CDR3 protein: CASSRIRQVDYGYTF. CDR3 bases: TGTGCCAGCAGCCGGATCAGGCAGGTCGACTATGGCTACACCTTC. This sequence joins TRBV7-9 and TRBJ1-2; D ambiguous. Germline V gene lookup returns CDR1 SEHNR and CDR2 FQNEAQ (reference sequence). V gave up 5 bases and J gave up 3 bases, with 16 bases separating them. The CDR3 consists of 15 residues.

The chain carries TRBV4-1 and TRBJ2-3; TRBD2 aligns across 9 bases. The germline gives CDR1 MGHRA, CDR2 YSYEKL. The CDR3 length is 18 residues. With 4 bases clipped from V and 0 bases from J, the junction kept 11 bases outside the gene matches. The chain's CDR3 is CASSLLAGIATSTDTQYF. CDR3 sequence (DNA): TGCGCCAGCAGCCTTCTAGCGGGGATCGCAACTAGCACAGATACGCAGTATTTT.

The V call is TRBV29-1, the J call TRBJ1-2, with a tentative D call TRBD1 (6 bases). CDR3 size: 13 residues. From germline, CDR1 is SQVTM and CDR2 ANQGSEA. The V end lost 3 bases, the J end lost 2 bases, and 10 bases lay between the germline ends. CDR3 protein: CSVDGGNNYGYTF. The DNA of the CDR3 is TGCAGCGTTGATGGGGGCAACAACTATGGCTACACCTTC.

This chain uses TRBV7-8 with TRBJ2-7; 7 nucleotides match TRBD2. The CDR3 contains 14 residues. In germline, CDR1 is SGHVS, CDR2 FQNEAQ. V lost 1 base and J lost 6; bases outside the gene matches: 6. The CDR3 DNA reads as TGTGCCAGCAGCTTAGGTGGGGAGGGAGCCGAGCAGTACTTC. This gives the protein CASSLGGEGAEQYF.

The V and J genes are TRBV5-6 and TRBJ1-1; tentative D call: TRBD1 (5 bases). V was trimmed by 4 bases and J by 4 bases, leaving 14 bases between them. The CDR3 sequence is 14 residues long. The V gene's germline CDR1 is SGHDT and CDR2 YYEEEE. The CDR3 region has the DNA TGTGCCAGCAGCCCCGGGGGGGGGTTCACTGAAGCTTTCTTT. It specifies CASSPGGGFTEAFF.

The chain uses TRBV27 and TRBJ1-5; D uncertain. The CDR3 is 16 amino acids. The germline gives CDR1 MNHEY, CDR2 SMNVEV (reference sequence). The V end lost 0 bases, the J end lost 3 bases, and 12 bases lay between the germline ends. The CDR3 sequence: CASSLSSTYPNQPQHF. The DNA for the CDR3 is TGTGCCAGCAGTTTATCTTCGACGTACCCCAATCAGCCCCAGCATTTT.

The rearrangement joins TRBV27 to TRBJ2-4; TRBD2 is a possible D gene (7 bases). With 5 bases removed from V and 7 bases from J, the gap between germline ends came to 12 bases. This CDR3 is built from 13 residues. The germline V gene has CDR1 MNHEY and CDR2 SMNVEV (reference sequence). CDR3 in amino acids: CASSMGRGNIQYF. The CDR3 coding sequence is TGTGCCAGCAGTATGGGGAGGGGGAACATTCAGTACTTC.

V usage is TRBV7-9 and J usage is TRBJ2-3; 14 positions agree with TRBD2. The CDR3 runs to 15 residues. The germline CDR1 and CDR2 sequences are SEHNR and FQNEAQ (reference sequence). The trim removed 5 bases at V and 4 bases at J, leaving 2 bases unmatched. Written as DNA, the CDR3 is TGTGCCAGCAGCGAGACTAGCGGGGGGGCAGATACGCAGTATTTT. Its protein product is CASSETSGGADTQYF.

V is TRBV19 and J is TRBJ2-6, with D hard to call. The V and J ends lost 7 bases and 0 bases respectively, with 10 bases between them. The CDR3 runs to 15 residues. CDR1 and CDR2 (germline): LNHDA, SQIVND (reference sequence). This chain's CDR3 is CASNPQDSGANVLTF. The CDR3 nucleotides are TGTGCCAGTAACCCCCAGGACTCTGGGGCCAACGTCCTGACTTTC.

This chain links TRBV6-5 with TRBJ2-3; tentatively, D is TRBD2 (5 bases). Trimming cost V 8 bases and J 2 bases, with 11 bases left between them. CDR3 length: 13 residues. The germline gives CDR1 MNHEY, CDR2 SVGAGI. CDR3 DNA: TGTGCCAGCCGTGCGGAGGCCACAGATACGCAGTATTTT. Its protein product is CASRAEATDTQYF.

V usage is TRBV7-9 and J usage is TRBJ2-2, with D possibly being TRBD1 (5 bases). The CDR3 consists of 13 residues. Germline values: CDR1 SEHNR, CDR2 FQNEAQ (reference sequence). Deletions cut 4 bases from V and 6 bases from J, with 9 bases between. CDR3 in amino acids: CASSSTGPGELFF. CDR3 DNA: TGTGCCAGCAGCTCCACAGGTCCCGGGGAGCTGTTTTTT.